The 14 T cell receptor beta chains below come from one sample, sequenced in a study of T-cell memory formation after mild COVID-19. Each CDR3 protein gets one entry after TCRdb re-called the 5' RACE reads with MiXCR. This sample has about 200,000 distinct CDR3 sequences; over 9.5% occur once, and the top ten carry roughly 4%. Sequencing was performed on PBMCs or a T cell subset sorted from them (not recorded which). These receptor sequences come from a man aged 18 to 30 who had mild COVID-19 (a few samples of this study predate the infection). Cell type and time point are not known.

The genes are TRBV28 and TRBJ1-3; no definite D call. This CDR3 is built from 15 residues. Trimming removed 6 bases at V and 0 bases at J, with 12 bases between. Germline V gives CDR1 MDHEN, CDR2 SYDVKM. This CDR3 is CASRRRTHSGNTIYF. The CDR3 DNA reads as TGTGCCAGCAGACGACGGACCCACTCTGGAAACACCATATATTTT.

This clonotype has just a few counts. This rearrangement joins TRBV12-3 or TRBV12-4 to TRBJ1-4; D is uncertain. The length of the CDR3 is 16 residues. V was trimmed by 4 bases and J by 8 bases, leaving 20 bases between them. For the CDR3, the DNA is TGTGCCAGCAGTTCTAAGCGACCGAGCGTAGGAGAAAAACTGTTTTTT. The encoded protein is CASSSKRPSVGEKLFF.

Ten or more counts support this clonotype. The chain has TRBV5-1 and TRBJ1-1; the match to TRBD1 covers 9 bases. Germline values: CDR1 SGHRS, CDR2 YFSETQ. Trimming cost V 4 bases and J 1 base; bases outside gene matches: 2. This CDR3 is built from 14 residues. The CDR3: CASSRGQGNTEAFF. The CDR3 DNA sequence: TGCGCCAGCAGCCGGGGACAGGGGAACACTGAAGCTTTCTTT.

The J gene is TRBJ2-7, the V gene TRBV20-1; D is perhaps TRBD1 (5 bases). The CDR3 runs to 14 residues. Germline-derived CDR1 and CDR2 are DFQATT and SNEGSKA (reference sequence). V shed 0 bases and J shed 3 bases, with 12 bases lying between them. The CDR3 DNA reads TGCAGTGCTAGAGATTTGGCAGGGCACTACGAGCAGTACTTC. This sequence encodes CSARDLAGHYEQYF.

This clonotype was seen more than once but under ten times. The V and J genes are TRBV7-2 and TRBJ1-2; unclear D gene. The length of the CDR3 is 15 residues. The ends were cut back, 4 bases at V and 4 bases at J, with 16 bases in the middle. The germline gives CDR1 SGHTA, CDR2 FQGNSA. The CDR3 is CASSSSSIGLYGYTF. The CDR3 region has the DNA TGTGCCAGCAGCTCCTCCTCGATCGGGCTCTATGGCTACACCTTC.

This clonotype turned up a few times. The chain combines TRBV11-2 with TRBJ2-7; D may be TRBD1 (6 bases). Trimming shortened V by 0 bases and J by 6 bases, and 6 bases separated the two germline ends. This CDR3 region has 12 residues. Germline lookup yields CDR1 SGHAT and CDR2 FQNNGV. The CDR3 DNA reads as TGTGCCAGCAGCTTAGACAGGGGCGAGCAGTACGTC. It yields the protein CASSLDRGEQYV.

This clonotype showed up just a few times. The CDR3 nucleotides read TGTGCCAGCAGCTTGGCGCCGGCTAGCGGACAAGAGACCCAGTACTTC. Translating gives CASSLAPASGQETQYF. The rearrangement links TRBV5-4 to TRBJ2-5; 7 nucleotides agree with TRBD2. Unmatched junction bases numbered 7, after V lost 0 bases and J lost 2 bases. The CDR3 totals 16 residues. CDR1 and CDR2 from the germline V gene are SGHNT and YYREEE (reference sequence).

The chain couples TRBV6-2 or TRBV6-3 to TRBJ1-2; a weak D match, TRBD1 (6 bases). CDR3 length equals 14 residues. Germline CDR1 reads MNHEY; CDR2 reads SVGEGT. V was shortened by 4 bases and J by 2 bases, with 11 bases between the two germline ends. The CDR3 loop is CASSSGTTNYGYTF. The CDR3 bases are TGTGCCAGCAGTTCCGGGACAACGAACTATGGCTACACCTTC.

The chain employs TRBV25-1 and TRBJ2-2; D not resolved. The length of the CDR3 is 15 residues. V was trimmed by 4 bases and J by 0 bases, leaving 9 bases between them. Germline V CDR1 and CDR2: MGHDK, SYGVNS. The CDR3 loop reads CASSARRANTGELFF. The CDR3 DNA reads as TGTGCCAGCAGTGCCCGGCGCGCGAACACCGGGGAGCTGTTTTTT.

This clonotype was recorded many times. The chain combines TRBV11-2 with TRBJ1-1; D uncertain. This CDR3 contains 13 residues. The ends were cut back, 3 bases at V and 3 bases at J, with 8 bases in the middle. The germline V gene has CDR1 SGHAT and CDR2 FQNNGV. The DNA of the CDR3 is TGTGCCAGCAGCTTGGCGGGTTACACTGAAGCTTTCTTT. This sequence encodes CASSLAGYTEAFF.

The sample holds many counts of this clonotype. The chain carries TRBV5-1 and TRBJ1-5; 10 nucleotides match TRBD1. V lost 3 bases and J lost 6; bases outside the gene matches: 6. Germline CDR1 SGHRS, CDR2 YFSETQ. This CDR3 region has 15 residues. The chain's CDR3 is CASSSGTGDGQPQHF. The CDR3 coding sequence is TGCGCCAGCAGCTCCGGGACAGGGGATGGTCAGCCCCAGCATTTT.

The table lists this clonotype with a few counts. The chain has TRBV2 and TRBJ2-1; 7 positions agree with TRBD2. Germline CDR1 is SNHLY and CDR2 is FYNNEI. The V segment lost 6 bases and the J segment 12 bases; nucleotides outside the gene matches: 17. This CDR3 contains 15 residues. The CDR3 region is CASRASSAGDRGQFF. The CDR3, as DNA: TGTGCCAGCAGAGCGTCTAGCGCGGGGGACCGCGGGCAGTTCTTC.

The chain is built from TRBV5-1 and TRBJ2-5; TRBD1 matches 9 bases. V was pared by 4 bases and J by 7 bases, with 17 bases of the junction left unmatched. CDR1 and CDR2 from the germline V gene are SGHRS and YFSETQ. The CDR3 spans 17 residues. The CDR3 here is CASSQEEQGADFWTQYF. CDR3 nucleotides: TGCGCCAGCAGCCAGGAAGAACAGGGGGCAGACTTTTGGACCCAGTACTTC.

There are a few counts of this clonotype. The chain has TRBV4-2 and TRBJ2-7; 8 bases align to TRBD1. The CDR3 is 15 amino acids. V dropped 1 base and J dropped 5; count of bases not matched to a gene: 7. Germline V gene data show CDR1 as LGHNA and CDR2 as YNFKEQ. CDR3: CASSQGPGQVDEQYF. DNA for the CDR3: TGTGCCAGCAGCCAAGGGCCGGGACAGGTGGACGAGCAGTACTTC.